A selection of T cell receptor beta chains follows, all from one sample in a study of blood T cell repertoires in COVID-19. Only in-frame clones appear in the TCRdb table, and some are missing; sequencing was by immunoSEQ multiplex PCR. The sample lists some 250,000 clones; 70% to 90% were seen once. Material: peripheral blood. The receptors were sampled from a woman aged 25 to 45 with acute or convalescent COVID-19. Each CDR3 is given with its conserved first and last residue. A D gene is named only where the DNA matches it firmly. Clone size is given for some rows only: seen once, a few or many times, or a class if the clone is expanded.

V	size	J	length	D	DNA	CDR3
TRBV3-1/TRBV3-2	few	TRBJ2-1	14	TRBD1	TGTGCCAGCAGCCGACAGGGCTCCTACAATGAGCAGTTCTTC	CASSRQGSYNEQFF
TRBV30	-	TRBJ2-2	15	TRBD2	TGTGCCTGGAGTAGGAGAGGGAGGGGATCCGGGGAGCTGTTTTTT	CAWSRRGRGSGELFF
TRBV27	-	TRBJ2-7	16	TRBD1	TGTGCCAGCAGTTCACACCGGGACAGGGGCGTCCACGAGCAGTACTTC	CASSSHRDRGVHEQYF
TRBV3-1/TRBV3-2	-	TRBJ2-7	15	TRBD1	TGTGCCAGCAGCCAACCGGGACAGGGGGCCCACGAGCAGTACTTC	CASSQPGQGAHEQYF
TRBV6-5	-	TRBJ1-4	14	-	TGTGCCAGCAGCGAGGGACACTTTAATGAAAAACTGTTTTTT	CASSEGHFNEKLFF
TRBV27	once	TRBJ1-5	16	-	TGTGCCAGCCGAAGGGGATTCGGTGATAGCAATCAGCCCCAGCATTTT	CASRRGFGDSNQPQHF
TRBV19	-	TRBJ2-7	15	TRBD1	TGTGCCAGTAGCCGGACAGGGCCCAGAACCTACGAGCAGTACTTC	CASSRTGPRTYEQYF
TRBV9	once	TRBJ2-1	15	-	TGTGCCAGCAGCGTAGGAGAGAACAGCTACAATGAGCAGTTCTTC	CASSVGENSYNEQFF
TRBV9	-	TRBJ2-5	13	TRBD1	TGTGCCAGCAGGCCACAGGGGGTCGAGACCCAGTACTTC	CASRPQGVETQYF
TRBV28	-	TRBJ2-2	16	TRBD2	TGTGCCAGCAGTTTACTAGGGACTAGCCTAACCGGGGAGCTGTTTTTT	CASSLLGTSLTGELFF
TRBV7-8	-	TRBJ2-7	18	TRBD2	TGTGCCAGCAGCTCACCCGGACTAGCGGGAGGACAAGGTGGCGAGCAGTACTTC	CASSSPGLAGGQGGEQYF
TRBV6-2/TRBV6-3	once	TRBJ1-2	15	TRBD1	TGTGCCAGCAGTAACCAAGGACAGGTATACTATGGCTACACCTTC	CASSNQGQVYYGYTF